Each of the 2 T cell receptor beta chains below was sequenced from the same sample in a study of cytomegalovirus exposure and HLA in healthy donors. 13 Jbeta primers and 60 Vbeta primers were used for the PCR. Clones were read by immunoSEQ multiplex PCR, and TCRdb kept only the in-frame ones, dropping some. The sample lists around 240,000 clones, 82% occurring once. The sequencing input was PBMCs. These TCRs come from a woman aged 40 to 55 in good health and CMV-seropositive.

The V and J genes are TRBV18 and TRBJ1-1; D gene unclear. This CDR3 has 15 residues. V was clipped by 1 base and J by 2 bases, with 11 bases between them. In germline, CDR1 is KGHSH, CDR2 LQKENI. DNA of the CDR3: TGTGCCAGCTCACCACGTGGAGAGGAAAACACTGAAGCTTTCTTT. It codes for CASSPRGEENTEAFF.

This clone was observed once. V usage is TRBV4-1 and J usage is TRBJ2-1; 8 bases agree with TRBD2. The germline gives CDR1 MGHRA, CDR2 YSYEKL. J was trimmed by 4 bases and V by 0 bases; bases with no gene match: 5. This CDR3 region has 16 residues. The CDR3 here is CASSQDPGGAYNEQFF. CDR3 nucleotide sequence: TGCGCCAGCAGCCAAGACCCGGGGGGGGCGTACAATGAGCAGTTCTTC.